This passage covers 4 T cell receptor beta chains from one sample sequenced in a study of beta chain features in type 1 diabetes. Sequencing targeted expressed TCRB transcripts, as all isolated RNA had been reverse transcribed. Method: immunoSEQ multiplex PCR; TCRdb's copy keeps in-frame clones and lacks some. The table has about 660,000 clones, 11% to 15% seen once. General observations from the study: In all four CD4+ subsets, TCRB CDR3 length was significantly, moderately reduced in type 1 diabetes.

The antigens for these receptors are not known. The sequencing input was naive CD4+ T cells from blood. The receptor source for this set is a young man with type 1 diabetes.

This clone has a handful of counts. The rearrangement joins TRBV7-2 to TRBJ2-1; no firm D call. The CDR3 is made up of 14 amino acids. Trimming removed 5 bases from V and 9 bases from J, with 17 bases in between. Germline V gene data show CDR1 as SGHTA and CDR2 as FQGNSA. CDR3 sequence reads: CASSPPPGLGEQFF. CDR3 DNA sequence: TGTGCCAGCAGCCCCCCGCCGGGCCTTGGTGAGCAGTTCTTC.

Comment on this clone: This specimen includes other DNA sequences encoding the same CDR3. The V call is TRBV11-2, the J call TRBJ2-5; D ambiguous. V dropped 4 bases and J dropped 0 bases, with 6 bases sitting between them. CDR1 and CDR2 (germline): SGHAT, FQNNGV. This CDR3 is 13 amino acids long. CDR3 region: CASSSMYQETQYF. The CDR3 nucleotides are TGTGCCAGCAGCTCGATGTACCAAGAGACCCAGTACTTC. The variable domain in full, with the rest retrieved from reference TRBV11-2 and TRBJ2-5, is EAGVAQSPRYKIIEKRQSVAFWCNPISGHATLYWYQQILGQGPKLLIQFQNNGVVDDSQLPKDRFSAERLKGVDSTLKIQPAKLEDSAVYLCASSSMYQETQYFGPGTRLLVL.

The gene calls are TRBV2 and TRBJ2-5; 10 bases fit TRBD2. Germline trimming cut 8 bases from V and 4 bases from J; bases unmatched to any gene: 4. Germline values: CDR1 SNHLY, CDR2 FYNNEI. The CDR3 length is 13 residues. CDR3 sequence (DNA): TGTGCCAGCTTACGGACTAGCGGAGAGACCCAGTACTTC. It yields the protein CASLRTSGETQYF.

V usage is TRBV6-1 and J usage is TRBJ2-1; perhaps TRBD1 as D (6 bases). Germline V gene lookup returns CDR1 MNHNS and CDR2 SASEGT. V lost 0 bases, J lost 10 bases, and 13 bases lay in between. The CDR3 loop spans 14 amino acids. CDR3 sequence reads: CASSEALGRGEQFF. The CDR3 nucleotides read TGTGCCAGCAGTGAAGCGCTGGGTAGGGGGGAGCAGTTCTTC.